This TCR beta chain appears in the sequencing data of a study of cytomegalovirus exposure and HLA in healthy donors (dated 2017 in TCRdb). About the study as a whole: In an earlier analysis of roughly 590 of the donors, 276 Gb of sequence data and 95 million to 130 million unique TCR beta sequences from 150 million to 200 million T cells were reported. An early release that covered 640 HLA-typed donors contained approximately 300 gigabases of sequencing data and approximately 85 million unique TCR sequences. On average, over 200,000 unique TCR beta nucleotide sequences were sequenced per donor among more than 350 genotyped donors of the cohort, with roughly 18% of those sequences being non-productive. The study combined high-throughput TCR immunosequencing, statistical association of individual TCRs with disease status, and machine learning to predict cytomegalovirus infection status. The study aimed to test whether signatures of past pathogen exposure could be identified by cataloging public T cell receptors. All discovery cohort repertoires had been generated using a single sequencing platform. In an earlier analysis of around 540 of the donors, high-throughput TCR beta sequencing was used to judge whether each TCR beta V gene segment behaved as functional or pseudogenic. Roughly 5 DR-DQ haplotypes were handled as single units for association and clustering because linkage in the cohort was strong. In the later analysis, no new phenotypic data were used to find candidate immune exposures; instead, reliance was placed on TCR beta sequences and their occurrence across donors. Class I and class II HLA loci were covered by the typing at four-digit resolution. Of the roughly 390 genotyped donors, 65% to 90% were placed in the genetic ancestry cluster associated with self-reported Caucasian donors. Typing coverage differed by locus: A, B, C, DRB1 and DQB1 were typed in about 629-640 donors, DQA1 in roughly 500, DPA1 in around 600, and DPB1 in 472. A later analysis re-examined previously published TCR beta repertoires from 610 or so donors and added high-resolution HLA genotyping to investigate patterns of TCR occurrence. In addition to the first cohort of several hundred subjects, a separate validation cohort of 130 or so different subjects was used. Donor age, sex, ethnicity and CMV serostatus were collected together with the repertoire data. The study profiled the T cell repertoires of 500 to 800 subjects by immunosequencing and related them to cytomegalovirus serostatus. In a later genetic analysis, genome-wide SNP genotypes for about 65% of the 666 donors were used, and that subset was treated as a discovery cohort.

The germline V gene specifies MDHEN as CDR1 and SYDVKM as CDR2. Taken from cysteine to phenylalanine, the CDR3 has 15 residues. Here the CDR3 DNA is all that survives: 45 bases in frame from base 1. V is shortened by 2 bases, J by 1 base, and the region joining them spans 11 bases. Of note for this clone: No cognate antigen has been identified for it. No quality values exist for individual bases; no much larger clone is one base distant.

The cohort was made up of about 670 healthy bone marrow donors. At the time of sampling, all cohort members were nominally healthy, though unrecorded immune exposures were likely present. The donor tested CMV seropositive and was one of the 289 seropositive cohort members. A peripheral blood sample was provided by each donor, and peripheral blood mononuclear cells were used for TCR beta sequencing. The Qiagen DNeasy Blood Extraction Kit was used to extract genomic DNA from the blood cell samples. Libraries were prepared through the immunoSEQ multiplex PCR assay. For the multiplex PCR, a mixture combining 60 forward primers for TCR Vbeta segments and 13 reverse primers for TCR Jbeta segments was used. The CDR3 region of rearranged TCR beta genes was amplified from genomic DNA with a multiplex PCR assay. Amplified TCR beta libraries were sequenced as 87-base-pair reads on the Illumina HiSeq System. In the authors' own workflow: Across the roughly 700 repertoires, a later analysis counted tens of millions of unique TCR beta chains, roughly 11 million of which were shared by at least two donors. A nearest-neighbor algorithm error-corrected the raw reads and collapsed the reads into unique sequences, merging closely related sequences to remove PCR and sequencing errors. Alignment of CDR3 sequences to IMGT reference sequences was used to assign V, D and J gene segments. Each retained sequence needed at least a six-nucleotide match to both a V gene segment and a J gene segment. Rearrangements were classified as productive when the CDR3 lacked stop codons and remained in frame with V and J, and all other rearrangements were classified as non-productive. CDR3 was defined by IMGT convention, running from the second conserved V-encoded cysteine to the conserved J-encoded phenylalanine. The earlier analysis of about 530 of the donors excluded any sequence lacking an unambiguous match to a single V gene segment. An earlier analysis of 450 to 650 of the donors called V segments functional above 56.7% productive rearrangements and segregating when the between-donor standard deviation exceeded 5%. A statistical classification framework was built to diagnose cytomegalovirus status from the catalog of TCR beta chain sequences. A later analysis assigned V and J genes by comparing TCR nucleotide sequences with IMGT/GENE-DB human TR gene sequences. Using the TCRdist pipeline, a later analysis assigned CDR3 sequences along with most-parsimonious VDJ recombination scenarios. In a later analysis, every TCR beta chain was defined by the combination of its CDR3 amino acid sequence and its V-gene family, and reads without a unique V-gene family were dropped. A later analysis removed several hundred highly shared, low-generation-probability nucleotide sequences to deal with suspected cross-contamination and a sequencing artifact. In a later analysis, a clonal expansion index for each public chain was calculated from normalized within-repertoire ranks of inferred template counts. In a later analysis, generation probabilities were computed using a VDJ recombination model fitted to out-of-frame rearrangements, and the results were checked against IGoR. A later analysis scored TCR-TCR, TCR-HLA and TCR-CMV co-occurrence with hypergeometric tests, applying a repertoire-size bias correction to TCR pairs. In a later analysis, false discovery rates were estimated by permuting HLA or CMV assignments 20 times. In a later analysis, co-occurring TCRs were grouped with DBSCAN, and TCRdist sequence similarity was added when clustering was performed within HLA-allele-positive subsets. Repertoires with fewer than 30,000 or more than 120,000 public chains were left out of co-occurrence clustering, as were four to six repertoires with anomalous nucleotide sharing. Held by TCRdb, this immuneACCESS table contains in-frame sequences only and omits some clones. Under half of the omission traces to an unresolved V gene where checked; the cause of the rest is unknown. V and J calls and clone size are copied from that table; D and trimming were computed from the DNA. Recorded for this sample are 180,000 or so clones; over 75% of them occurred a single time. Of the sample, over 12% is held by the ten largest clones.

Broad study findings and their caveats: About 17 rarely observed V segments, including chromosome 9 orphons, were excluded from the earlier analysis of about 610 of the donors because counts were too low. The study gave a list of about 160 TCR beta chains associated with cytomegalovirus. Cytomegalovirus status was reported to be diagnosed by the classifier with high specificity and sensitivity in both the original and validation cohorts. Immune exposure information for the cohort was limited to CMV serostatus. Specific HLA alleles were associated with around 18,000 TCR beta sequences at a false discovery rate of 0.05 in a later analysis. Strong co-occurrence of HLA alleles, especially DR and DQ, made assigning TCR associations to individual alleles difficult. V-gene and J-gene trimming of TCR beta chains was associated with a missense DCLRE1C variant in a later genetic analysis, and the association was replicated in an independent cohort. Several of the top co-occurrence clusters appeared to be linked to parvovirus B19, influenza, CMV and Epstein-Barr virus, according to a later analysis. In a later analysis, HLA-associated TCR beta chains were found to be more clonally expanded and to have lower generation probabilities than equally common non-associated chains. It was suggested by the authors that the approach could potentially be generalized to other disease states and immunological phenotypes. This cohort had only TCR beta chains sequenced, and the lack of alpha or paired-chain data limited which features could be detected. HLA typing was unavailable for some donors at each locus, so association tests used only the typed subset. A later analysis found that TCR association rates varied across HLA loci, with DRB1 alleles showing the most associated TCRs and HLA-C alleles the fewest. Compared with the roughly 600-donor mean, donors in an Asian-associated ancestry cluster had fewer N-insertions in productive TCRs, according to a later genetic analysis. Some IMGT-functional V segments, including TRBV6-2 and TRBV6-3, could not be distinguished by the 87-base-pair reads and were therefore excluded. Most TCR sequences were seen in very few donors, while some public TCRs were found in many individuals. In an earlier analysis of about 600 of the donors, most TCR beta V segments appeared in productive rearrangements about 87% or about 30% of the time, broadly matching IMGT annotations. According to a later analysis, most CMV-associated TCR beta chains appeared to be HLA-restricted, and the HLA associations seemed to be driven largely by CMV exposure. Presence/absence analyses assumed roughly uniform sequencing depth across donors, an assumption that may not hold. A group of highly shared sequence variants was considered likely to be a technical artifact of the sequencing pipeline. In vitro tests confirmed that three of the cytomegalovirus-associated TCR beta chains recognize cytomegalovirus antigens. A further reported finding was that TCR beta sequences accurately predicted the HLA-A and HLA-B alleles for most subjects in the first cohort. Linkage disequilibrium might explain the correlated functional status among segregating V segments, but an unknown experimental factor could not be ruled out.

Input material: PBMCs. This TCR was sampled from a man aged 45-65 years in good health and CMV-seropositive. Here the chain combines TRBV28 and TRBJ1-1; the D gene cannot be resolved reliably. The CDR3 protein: CASSLHGLSNTEAFF. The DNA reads TGTGCCAGCAGTTTACACGGACTCTCGAACACTGAAGCTTTCTTT.